This entry describes one T cell receptor (beta chain). Its antigen is unknown. This entry is derived from a study of cytomegalovirus exposure and HLA in healthy donors. Study-level findings and limits: A few chains linked to CMV were shown in vitro to be specific for CMV antigens.

PCR amplification relied on 60 Vbeta primers (plus 13 Jbeta primers). Original handling: Roughly 10 million shared chains were among the about 80 million unique TCR beta chains that a later analysis counted. The repertoire was sequenced with immunoSEQ multiplex PCR; TCRdb's copy has only in-frame clones and lacks some. That table is the source of V, J and clone size, and D and trimming were worked out from the DNA. The sample includes approximately 220,000 clones, more than 60% seen only once; the top ten take about 14%. The ends were cut back, 5 bases at V and 5 bases at J, with 12 bases in the middle. Germline CDR1 reads MNHEY; CDR2 reads SMNVEV (reference sequence). The CDR3 loop spans 13 amino acids.

The chain uses TRBV27 and TRBJ1-1; TRBD1 might be the D (5 bases). What was sequenced was PBMCs. This receptor was identified in a man aged 40-49 years in good health and CMV-seronegative. Here the CDR3 reads CASSTTERTEAFF. The CDR3 region has the DNA TGTGCCAGCAGTACGACAGAAAGAACTGAAGCTTTCTTT.